This TCR beta chain was recorded in a study of T cell responses to AZD1222 COVID-19 vaccine. Findings and caveats of the study: With two AZD1222 doses given, Spike-specific TCR breadth and depth both rose. Donors were chiefly white British, with a greater number of females, and clonal diversity was perhaps underestimated.

Method: immunoSEQ multiplex PCR; TCRdb's copy keeps in-frame clones and lacks some. The sample has roughly 120,000 clones; approximately 92% are singletons. On this clone itself: Its antigen remains unidentified.

The germline V gene encodes CDR1 DFQATT and CDR2 SNEGSKA (reference sequence). The CDR3 totals 11 residues. With 6 bases removed from V and 10 bases from J, the gap between germline ends came to 13 bases. The sequenced sample was peripheral blood, obtained on day 0 of AZD1222 vaccination. V and J are TRBV20-1 and TRBJ2-1, with D maybe TRBD2 (5 bases). This TCR came from an adult in good health. This CDR3 is CSARSPGEQFF. The DNA of the CDR3 is TGCAGTGCCCGCTCGCCGGGGGAGCAGTTCTTC.